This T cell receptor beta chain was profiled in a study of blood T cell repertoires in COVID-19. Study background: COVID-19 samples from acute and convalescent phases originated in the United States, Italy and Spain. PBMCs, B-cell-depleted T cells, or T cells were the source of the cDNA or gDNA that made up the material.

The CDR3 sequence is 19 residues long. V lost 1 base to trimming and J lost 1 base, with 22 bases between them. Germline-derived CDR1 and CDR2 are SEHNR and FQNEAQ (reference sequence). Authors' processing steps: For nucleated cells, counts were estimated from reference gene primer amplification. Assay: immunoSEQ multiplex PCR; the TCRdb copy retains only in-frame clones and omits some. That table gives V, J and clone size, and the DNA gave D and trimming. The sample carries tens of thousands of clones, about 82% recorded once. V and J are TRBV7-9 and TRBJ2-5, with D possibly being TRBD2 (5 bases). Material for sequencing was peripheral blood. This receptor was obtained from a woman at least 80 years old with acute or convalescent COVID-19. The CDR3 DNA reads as TGTGCCAGCAGCTTAGGGTTTGGGCGTCAGCGGCCATCCCAAGAGACCCAGTACTTC. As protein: CASSLGFGRQRPSQETQYF.